A single sample is the source of the 8 T cell receptor beta chains below, sequenced in a study of follicular helper T cells after annual influenza vaccination. Sequencing used immunoSEQ multiplex PCR; TCRdb keeps in-frame clones, though not all of them. The data show about 10,000 clones, less than 90% seen once. Sample time point: 2015-2016 season, 7 days after influenza vaccination. Sequencing was performed on CXCR5- memory CD4+ T cells sorted from blood, taken 7 days after influenza vaccination. Source of these receptors: an adult who received the influenza vaccine.

In DNA form, the CDR3 reads TGTGCCAGCAGCCGACGGGACAGGGGCCGAGAGACCCAGTACTTC. It encodes CASSRRDRGRETQYF. V is TRBV7-9 and J is TRBJ2-5; 10 nucleotides agree with TRBD1. Per germline, CDR1 SEHNR and CDR2 FQNEAQ (reference sequence). Trimming removed 5 bases from V and 4 bases from J; junction bases left unmatched: 7. This CDR3 spans 15 amino acids.

The genes are TRBV30 and TRBJ1-2, with D possibly TRBD1 on 6 matching bases. The V gene's germline CDR1 is GTSNPN and CDR2 SVGIG (reference sequence). Trimming left V 2 bases short and J 0 bases short, with 7 bases between. CDR3 length: 13 residues. CDR3 loop: CAWSSGANYGYTF. In nucleotides, the CDR3 is TGTGCCTGGAGTTCAGGGGCTAACTATGGCTACACCTTC.

The chain uses TRBV5-1 and TRBJ2-7; D perhaps matches TRBD1 (6 bases). Germline CDR1 reads SGHRS; CDR2 reads YFSETQ. The CDR3 runs to 16 residues. V lost 0 bases, J lost 0 bases, and 13 bases lay in between. The CDR3, as DNA: TGCGCCAGCAGCTTGGAAGCAGGGGCGGGCTCCTACGAGCAGTACTTC. This codes for CASSLEAGAGSYEQYF.

The chain links TRBV18 to TRBJ1-3, with D unclear. Germline values: CDR1 KGHSH, CDR2 LQKENI. The length of the CDR3 is 15 residues. The V gene lost 6 bases and the J gene lost 0 bases, with 12 bases spanning the gap. As DNA, the CDR3 is TGTGCCAGCTCTTACGACCCAAGCTCTGGAAACACCATATATTTT. Its protein product is CASSYDPSSGNTIYF. Looking up the rest from reference TRBV18 and TRBJ1-3 gives the full variable domain: NAGVMQNPRHLVRRRGQEARLRCSPMKGHSHVYWYRQLPEEGLKFMVYLQKENIIDESGMPKERFSAEFPKEGPSILRIQQVVRGDSAAYFCASSYDPSSGNTIYFGEGSWLTVV.

The chain recombines TRBV7-2 with TRBJ2-3, with TRBD1 identical over 9 bases. Germline V gene data show CDR1 as SGHTA and CDR2 as FQGNSA. The CDR3 is 16 amino acids. J gave up 3 bases and V 5 bases, and 9 bases lay outside the gene matches. Written as DNA, the CDR3 is TGTGCCAGCAGCCCGCCAACAGGGGGCAGGACAGATACGCAGTATTTT. Its protein is CASSPPTGGRTDTQYF.

This chain connects TRBV6-1 to TRBJ1-5, with TRBD1 matching over 11 bases. This CDR3 comprises 14 residues. V gave up 10 bases and J gave up 6 bases; unmatched junction bases: 8. Germline V gives CDR1 MNHNS, CDR2 SASEGT. The CDR3 here is CATAGQGAFQPQHF. DNA of the CDR3: TGTGCCACCGCAGGACAGGGGGCTTTTCAGCCCCAGCATTTT.

This chain links TRBV7-2 with TRBJ2-3, with 9 positions matching TRBD2. The J segment lost 6 bases and the V segment lost 1 base, leaving 5 bases of the junction unmatched. The CDR3 sequence is 15 residues long. The germline V gene encodes CDR1 SGHTA and CDR2 FQGNSA. The chain's CDR3 is CASSLVASGEDTQYF. The CDR3 DNA reads as TGTGCCAGCAGCTTAGTAGCTAGCGGGGAGGATACGCAGTATTTT.

This clone was observed a handful of times. This chain connects TRBV19 to TRBJ1-5, with D hard to call. V was clipped by 1 base and J by 6 bases, with 10 bases between them. CDR1 is LNHDA and CDR2 is SQIVND in the germline V gene (reference sequence). CDR3 size: 14 residues. CDR3 DNA sequence: TGTGCCAGTAGTATAGCCCCAGGCTCTCAGCCCCAGCATTTT. This encodes CASSIAPGSQPQHF.